Following are 28 T cell receptor beta chains from one sample sequenced in a study of blood T cell repertoires in COVID-19. Repertoires were generated with immunoSEQ multiplex PCR, while TCRdb's copy carries only in-frame clones and drops some. In the table there are some 110,000 clones, more than 80% of which are singletons. Sequencing input: peripheral blood. These receptors originate from a man aged 55-75 years with acute or convalescent COVID-19.

This clone appeared a few times. The chain joins TRBV4-3 to TRBJ1-1; unclear D gene. The V end lost 3 bases, the J end lost 4 bases, and 15 bases lay between the germline ends. CDR1 and CDR2 from the germline V gene are LGHNA and YSLEER. The CDR3 loop spans 15 amino acids. The CDR3 coding sequence is TGCGCCAGCAGCCAGGTGGCGGATTCCTTCACTGAAGCTTTCTTT. Translated: CASSQVADSFTEAFF.

The chain has TRBV11-2 and TRBJ2-3, with D maybe TRBD2 (7 bases). Trimming stripped 5 bases from V and 0 bases from J, with 9 bases between. This CDR3 has 14 amino acids. Germline V gives CDR1 SGHAT, CDR2 FQNNGV. CDR3 loop: CASSRGASTDTQYF. The CDR3, as DNA: TGTGCCAGCAGCCGGGGGGCCAGCACAGATACGCAGTATTTT.

J is TRBJ1-2 and V is TRBV2; D unresolved. CDR3 size: 13 residues. Per the germline V gene, CDR1 is SNHLY and CDR2 is FYNNEI. The V and J ends lost 7 bases and 3 bases respectively, with 12 bases between them. Here the CDR3 reads CASKVEGHYGYTF. In DNA form, the CDR3 reads TGTGCCAGCAAGGTCGAGGGCCACTATGGCTACACCTTC.

The chain couples TRBV6-5 to TRBJ2-3, with 12 bases aligning to TRBD2. Trimming took 8 bases from V and 3 from J; bases not matched to a gene: 6. Germline V lookup: CDR1 MNHEY, CDR2 SVGAGI. The CDR3 has 15 amino acids. CDR3 DNA sequence: TGTGCCAGCGCCCAAACTAGCGGGAGGACAGATACGCAGTATTTT. This codes for CASAQTSGRTDTQYF.

The V and J genes are TRBV6-5 and TRBJ1-3; 7 positions match TRBD1. The CDR3 is 15 residues long. Germline values: CDR1 MNHEY, CDR2 SVGAGI. After removal of 7 bases from V and 0 bases from J, the junction contained 6 bases not matched to a gene. The CDR3 loop is CASKPRGNSGNTIYF. The CDR3, as DNA: TGTGCCAGCAAGCCCAGGGGGAACTCTGGAAACACCATATATTTT.

V gene TRBV5-6 combines with J gene TRBJ2-1, with D perhaps TRBD1 (6 bases). Germline lookup yields CDR1 SGHDT and CDR2 YYEEEE. V lost 5 bases and J 4 bases, leaving 16 bases between the germline ends. This CDR3 has 15 amino acids. This CDR3 is CASSTGLNYYNEQFF. The CDR3 nucleotides are TGTGCCAGCAGTACAGGGTTAAACTATTACAATGAGCAGTTCTTC.

The table lists this clone with a few counts. V and J are TRBV6-6 and TRBJ2-1; D is unclear. V lost 4 bases and J lost 13, with 11 bases in between. In germline, CDR1 is MNHNY, CDR2 SVGAGI (reference sequence). The CDR3 is 11 amino acids. CDR3 nucleotides: TGTGCCAGCAGTTTAGCCACAATCCAGTTCTTC. The encoded protein is CASSLATIQFF.

The chain employs TRBV6-2 or TRBV6-3 and TRBJ2-5, with D possibly matching TRBD1 (6 bases). The CDR3 sequence is 17 residues long. Germline V gene data show CDR1 as MNHEY and CDR2 as SVGEGT. V was pared by 2 bases and J by 2 bases, with 18 bases between. This chain's CDR3 is CASSYGQGSPVQETQYF. The CDR3 DNA is TGTGCCAGCAGTTACGGGCAGGGGTCGCCCGTTCAAGAGACCCAGTACTTC.

The chain couples TRBV2 to TRBJ2-3, with 8 bases identical to TRBD2. V trimming: 4 bases; J trimming: 3 bases; junction bases outside the gene matches: 12. This CDR3 is built from 17 residues. The germline gives CDR1 SNHLY, CDR2 FYNNEI. Here the CDR3 reads CASSVTRGLVGTDTQYF. CDR3 nucleotide sequence: TGTGCCAGCAGTGTAACCCGGGGACTAGTAGGTACAGATACGCAGTATTTT.

V usage is TRBV28 and J usage is TRBJ1-5, with 8 bases that match TRBD1. This CDR3 is 14 amino acids long. The ends lost 6 bases at V and 7 bases at J; junction bases unmatched: 8. Germline assignment: CDR1 MDHEN and CDR2 SYDVKM. CDR3 DNA sequence: TGTGCCAGCAGGGGGACAGGTCTGGAACAGCCCCAGCATTTT. This codes for CASRGTGLEQPQHF.

The table lists this clone with a count of one. This sequence joins TRBV5-6 and TRBJ2-2; no reliable D call. Germline values: CDR1 SGHDT, CDR2 YYEEEE. The CDR3 runs 12 residues. Between the trimmed V and J ends, which lost 4 bases and 7 bases, there was a span of 8 bases. The CDR3, as DNA: TGTGCCAGCAGCATCGTCAGCGGGGAGCTGTTTTTT. Translated: CASSIVSGELFF. The whole variable domain, filled in from reference TRBV5-6 and TRBJ2-2, reads DAGVTQSPTHLIKTRGQQVTLRCSPKSGHDTVSWYQQALGQGPQFIFQYYEEEERQRGNFPDRFSGHQFPNYSSELNVNALLLGDSALYLCASSIVSGELFFGEGSRLTVL.

The V call is TRBV11-1, the J call TRBJ2-1, with 12 nucleotides matching TRBD2. Germline V gene data show CDR1 as SGHAT and CDR2 as FQDESV (reference sequence). V lost 1 base to trimming and J lost 15 bases; unmatched junction nucleotides: 7. CDR3 length: 14 residues. The CDR3 here is CASSLGTSGAPLFF. The CDR3 DNA is TGTGCCAGCAGCTTAGGGACTAGCGGGGCCCCTCTGTTCTTC.

The chain has TRBV18 and TRBJ2-1; TRBD2 matches at 7 bases. This CDR3 is 17 amino acids long. Germline V gene data show CDR1 as KGHSH and CDR2 as LQKENI. V lost 0 bases and J lost 8; bases outside the gene matches: 13. The CDR3 nucleotides read TGTGCCAGCTCACCACCAGAACCGGGAGGCCGAGGGGATGAGCAGTTCTTC. It specifies CASSPPEPGGRGDEQFF.

This clone was observed a single time. The rearrangement uses TRBV21-1 and TRBJ2-7; the table assigns TRBD2, which was not confirmed against the DNA. TRBV21-1 is a recognized pseudogene. The CDR3 is 15 residues long. CDR3 nucleotide sequence: TGTGCCAGCACCAAAATTCCGGGAAGATCCTACGAGCAGTACGTC. This encodes CASTKIPGRSYEQYV.

The gene calls are TRBV19 and TRBJ2-4, with 8 positions matching TRBD1. This CDR3 has 17 amino acids. V gave up 5 bases and J gave up 4 bases; unmatched junction bases: 13. CDR1 is LNHDA and CDR2 is SQIVND in the germline V gene (reference sequence). CDR3 in amino acids: CASSSPRGQGTKNIQYF. CDR3 DNA: TGTGCCAGTAGTTCCCCTCGCGGACAGGGAACAAAAAACATTCAGTACTTC.

This clone was recorded once. The chain recombines TRBV25-1 with TRBJ1-6, with 7 bases that match TRBD1. Unmatched junction bases numbered 12, after V lost 5 bases and J lost 8 bases. CDR3 length: 16 residues. Germline values: CDR1 MGHDK, CDR2 SYGVNS. This CDR3 reads CASSSTSTGNHSPLHF. The DNA of the CDR3 is TGTGCCAGCAGTTCAACGTCGACAGGGAATCATTCACCCCTCCACTTT.

V usage is TRBV9 and J usage is TRBJ2-5; D gene unclear. Looked up from germline, CDR1 is SGDLS and CDR2 is YYNGEE. The CDR3 is made up of 14 amino acids. The ends were cut back, 0 bases at V and 1 base at J, with 7 bases in the middle. In nucleotides, the CDR3 is TGTGCCAGCAGCGTAGGGAACAGCCAAGAGACCCAGTACTTC. Its protein product is CASSVGNSQETQYF.

The chain uses TRBV10-1 and TRBJ2-3; D gene ambiguous. Germline loops: CDR1 WNHNN, CDR2 SYGVQD (reference sequence). The CDR3 spans 16 residues. The V end lost 2 bases, the J end lost 3 bases, and 15 bases lay between the germline ends. CDR3 nucleotide sequence: TGCGCCAGCAGTGAGAAGTTTGTATCCAGGACAGATACGCAGTATTTT. This sequence encodes CASSEKFVSRTDTQYF.

The CDR3 nucleotides read TGTGCCACCAGCAGAGATCACGGGGGGGTAACAGATACGCAGTATTTT. It encodes CATSRDHGGVTDTQYF. V is TRBV15 and J is TRBJ2-3; TRBD2 agrees at 8 bases. The CDR3 runs 16 residues. Germline values: CDR1 LNHNV, CDR2 YYDKDF (reference sequence). V shed 0 bases, J shed 3 bases, and the junction held 5 bases outside the gene matches.

This chain joins TRBV3-1 (or the pseudogene TRBV3-2) and TRBJ2-2, with 8 nucleotides matching TRBD2. From germline, CDR1 is LGHDT and CDR2 YNNKEL (reference sequence). The trim removed 4 bases at V and 4 bases at J, leaving 8 bases unmatched. CDR3 length: 16 amino acids. The DNA of the CDR3 is TGTGCCAGCAGCCTTCGCAGCGGGAGTGGCACCGGGGAGCTGTTTTTT. This translates into CASSLRSGSGTGELFF.

The chain combines TRBV4-1 with TRBJ2-3; 10 bases map to TRBD2. The CDR3 extends over 17 amino acids. The V segment lost 1 base and the J segment 1 base; nucleotides outside the gene matches: 5. From germline, CDR1 is MGHRA and CDR2 YSYEKL. The CDR3 region is CASSQGGAGGGTDTQYF. The CDR3 nucleotides read TGCGCCAGCAGCCAAGGCGGAGCGGGAGGGGGCACAGATACGCAGTATTTT.

Here the CDR3 reads CASSPNPGIATNEKLFF. Written as DNA, the CDR3 is TGTGCCAGTAGTCCCAACCCCGGGATTGCAACTAATGAAAAACTGTTTTTT. The chain links TRBV19 to TRBJ1-4; D is unresolved. CDR1 is LNHDA and CDR2 is SQIVND in the germline V gene (reference sequence). There are 17 residues in the CDR3. V dropped 5 bases and J dropped 0 bases, with 16 bases sitting between them.

The genes are TRBV5-5 and TRBJ1-1; 8 bases match TRBD1. CDR1 and CDR2 (germline): SGHKS, YYEKEE (reference sequence). V gave up 4 bases and J gave up 5 bases; unmatched junction bases: 4. The CDR3 sequence is 13 residues long. The CDR3 coding sequence is TGTGCCAGCAGCATCAGGGGGCAGACTGAAGCTTTCTTT. Translation: CASSIRGQTEAFF.

The chain combines TRBV7-9 with TRBJ1-2, with D unclear. Between the trimmed V and J ends, which lost 4 bases and 0 bases, there was a span of 12 bases. The CDR3 extends over 15 amino acids. The germline V gene encodes CDR1 SEHNR and CDR2 FQNEAQ (reference sequence). CDR3 sequence (DNA): TGTGCCAGCAGCTCGAGGAACGGAGCTAACTATGGCTACACCTTC. Amino acids: CASSSRNGANYGYTF.

This chain uses TRBV18 with TRBJ2-3; D is ambiguous. This CDR3 is built from 13 residues. V was pared by 6 bases and J by 4 bases, with 11 bases between. The V gene's germline CDR1 is KGHSH and CDR2 LQKENI. The CDR3 loop is CASSPPSADTQYF. CDR3 DNA: TGTGCCAGCTCTCCCCCCAGCGCAGATACGCAGTATTTT.

This chain connects TRBV11-2 to TRBJ1-1; no firm D call. The CDR3 contains 12 residues. CDR1 and CDR2 (germline): SGHAT, FQNNGV. The germline V and J ends were trimmed by 2 bases and 3 bases, with 4 bases remaining between them. The CDR3 coding sequence is TGTGCCAGCAGCTTATCGGACACTGAAGCTTTCTTT. Protein sequence: CASSLSDTEAFF. Full variable domain (outside the CDR3, taken from reference TRBV11-2 and TRBJ1-1): EAGVAQSPRYKIIEKRQSVAFWCNPISGHATLYWYQQILGQGPKLLIQFQNNGVVDDSQLPKDRFSAERLKGVDSTLKIQPAKLEDSAVYLCASSLSDTEAFFGQGTRLTVV.

The chain is built from TRBV5-1 and TRBJ2-7, with D unresolved. Germline V gene lookup returns CDR1 SGHRS and CDR2 YFSETQ. V was clipped by 0 bases and J by 2 bases, with 12 bases between them. This CDR3 has 15 amino acids. The CDR3 bases are TGCGCCAGCAGCTTGGGTTCAGGTTTAGCCTACGAGCAGTACGTC. Translation: CASSLGSGLAYEQYV.

This clone came up a few times. The chain combines TRBV16 with TRBJ2-5; 7 nucleotides agree with TRBD2. Losses at the gene ends were 1 base for V and 2 bases for J; bases not matched to a gene: 1. Germline V gene data show CDR1 as KGHSY and CDR2 as FQNENV. The CDR3 consists of 14 residues. The CDR3 sequence: CASSQWGGQETQYF. The CDR3 DNA reads as TGTGCCAGCAGCCAATGGGGAGGGCAAGAGACCCAGTACTTC.